This T cell receptor beta chain came from a study of blood T cell repertoires in COVID-19. Only in-frame clones appear in the TCRdb table, and some are missing; sequencing was by immunoSEQ multiplex PCR. The sample lists about 68,000 clones, roughly 85% seen once, with less than 30% in the top ten. Trimming took 4 bases from V and 5 from J; bases not matched to a gene: 7. Germline V CDR1 and CDR2: SEHNR, FQNEAQ (reference sequence). The CDR3 consists of 16 residues. The sample was peripheral blood. The V and J genes are TRBV7-9 and TRBJ2-1; 11 nucleotides match TRBD2. The origin of this receptor is a man in his fifties with acute or convalescent COVID-19. The DNA of the CDR3 is TGTGCCAGCAGCTATACTAGCGGGGGCCCGGACAATGAGCAGTTCTTC. Protein product: CASSYTSGGPDNEQFF.